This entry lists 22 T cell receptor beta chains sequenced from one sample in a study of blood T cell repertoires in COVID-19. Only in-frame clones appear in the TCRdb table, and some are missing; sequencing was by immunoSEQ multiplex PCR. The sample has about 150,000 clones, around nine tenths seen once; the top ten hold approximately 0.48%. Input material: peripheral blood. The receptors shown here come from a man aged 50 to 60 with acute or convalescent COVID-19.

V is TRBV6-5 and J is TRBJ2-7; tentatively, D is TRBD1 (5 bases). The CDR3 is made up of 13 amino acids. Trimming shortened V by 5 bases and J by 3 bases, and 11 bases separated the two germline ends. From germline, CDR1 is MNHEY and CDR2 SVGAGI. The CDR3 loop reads CASSKDISYEQYF. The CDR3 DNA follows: TGTGCCAGCAGTAAGGACATTAGCTACGAGCAGTACTTC.

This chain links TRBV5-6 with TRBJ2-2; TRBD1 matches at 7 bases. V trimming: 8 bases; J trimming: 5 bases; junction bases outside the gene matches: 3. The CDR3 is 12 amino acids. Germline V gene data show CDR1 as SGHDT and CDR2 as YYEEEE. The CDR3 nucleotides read TGTGCCAGTACCAGGGGGACCGGGGAGCTGTTTTTT. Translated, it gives CASTRGTGELFF.

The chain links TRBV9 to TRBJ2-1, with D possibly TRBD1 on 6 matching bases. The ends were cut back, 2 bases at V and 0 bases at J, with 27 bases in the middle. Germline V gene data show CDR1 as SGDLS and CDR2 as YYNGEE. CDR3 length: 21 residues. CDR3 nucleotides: TGTGCCAGCAGCGTCTTAAGGGGGAGATACTCTAACCGGAGCTCCTACAATGAGCAGTTCTTC. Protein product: CASSVLRGRYSNRSSYNEQFF.

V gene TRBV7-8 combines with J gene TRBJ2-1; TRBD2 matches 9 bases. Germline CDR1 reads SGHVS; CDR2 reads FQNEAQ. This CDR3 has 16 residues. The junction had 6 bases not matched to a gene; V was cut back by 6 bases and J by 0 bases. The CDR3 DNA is TGTGCCAGCAGACAAACGCGGGGGGGCTCCTACAATGAGCAGTTCTTC. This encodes CASRQTRGGSYNEQFF.

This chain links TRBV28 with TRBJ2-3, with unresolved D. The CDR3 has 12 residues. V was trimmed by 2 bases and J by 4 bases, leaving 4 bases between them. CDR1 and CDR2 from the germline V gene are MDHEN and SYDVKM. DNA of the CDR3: TGTGCCAGCAGTTTAGCGGCAGATACGCAGTATTTT. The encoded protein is CASSLAADTQYF.

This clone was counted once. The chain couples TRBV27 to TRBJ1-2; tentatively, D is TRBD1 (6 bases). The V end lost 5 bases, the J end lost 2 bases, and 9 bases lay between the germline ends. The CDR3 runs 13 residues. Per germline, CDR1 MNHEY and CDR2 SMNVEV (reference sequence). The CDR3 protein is CASSVTGNYGYTF. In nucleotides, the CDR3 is TGTGCCAGCAGTGTTACAGGGAACTATGGCTACACCTTC.

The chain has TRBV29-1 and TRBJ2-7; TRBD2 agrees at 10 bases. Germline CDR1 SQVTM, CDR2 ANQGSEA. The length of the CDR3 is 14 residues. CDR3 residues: CSQRGGSATYEQYV. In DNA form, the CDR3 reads TGCAGTCAGCGGGGGGGGAGTGCAACCTACGAGCAGTACGTC.

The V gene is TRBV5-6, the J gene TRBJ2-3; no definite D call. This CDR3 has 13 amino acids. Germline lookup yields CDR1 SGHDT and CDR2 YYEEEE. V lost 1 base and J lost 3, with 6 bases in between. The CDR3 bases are TGTGCCAGCAGCTTGCCGCGGACAGATACGCAGTATTTT. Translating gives CASSLPRTDTQYF.

CDR3 in amino acids: CASSQAGSGANVLTF. As DNA, the CDR3 is TGTGCCAGCAGCCAAGCAGGGTCTGGGGCCAACGTCCTGACTTTC. The chain carries TRBV4-2 and TRBJ2-6, with D perhaps matching TRBD1 (5 bases). V was shortened by 1 base and J by 1 base, with 5 bases between the two germline ends. The germline V gene has CDR1 LGHNA and CDR2 YNFKEQ. The CDR3 runs to 15 residues.

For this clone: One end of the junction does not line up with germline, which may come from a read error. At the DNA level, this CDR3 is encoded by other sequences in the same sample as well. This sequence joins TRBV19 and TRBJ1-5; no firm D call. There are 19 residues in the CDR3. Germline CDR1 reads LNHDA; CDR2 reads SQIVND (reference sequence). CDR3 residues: CASSIGGGGLTSFHQPQHF. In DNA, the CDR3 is TGTGCTAGTAGTATAGGCGGAGGAGGTTTGACGTCGTTTCATCAGCCCCAGCATTTT.

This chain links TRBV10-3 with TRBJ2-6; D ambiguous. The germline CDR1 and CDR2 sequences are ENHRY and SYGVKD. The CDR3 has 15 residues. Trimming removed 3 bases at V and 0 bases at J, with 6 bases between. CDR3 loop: CAISDQLSGANVLTF. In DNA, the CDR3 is TGTGCCATCAGTGACCAACTCTCTGGGGCCAACGTCCTGACTTTC.

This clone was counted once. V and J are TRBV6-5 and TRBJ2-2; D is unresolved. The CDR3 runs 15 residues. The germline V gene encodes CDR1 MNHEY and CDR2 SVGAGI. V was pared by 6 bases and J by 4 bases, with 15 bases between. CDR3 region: CASSRSVTLTGELFF. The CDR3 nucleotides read TGTGCCAGCAGCCGCTCGGTCACCCTCACCGGGGAGCTGTTTTTT.

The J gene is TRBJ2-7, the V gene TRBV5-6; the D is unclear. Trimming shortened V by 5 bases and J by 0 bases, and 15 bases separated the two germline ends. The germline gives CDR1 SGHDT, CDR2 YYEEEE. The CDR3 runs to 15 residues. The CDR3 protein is CASSNTVLDSYEQYF. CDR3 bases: TGTGCCAGCAGTAATACAGTCCTTGACTCCTACGAGCAGTACTTC.

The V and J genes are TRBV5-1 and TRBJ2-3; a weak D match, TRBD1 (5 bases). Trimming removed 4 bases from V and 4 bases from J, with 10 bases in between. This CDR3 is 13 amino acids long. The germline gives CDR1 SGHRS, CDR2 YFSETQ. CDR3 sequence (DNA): TGCGCCAGCAGCCCTGACAGTTCAGATACGCAGTATTTT. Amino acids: CASSPDSSDTQYF.

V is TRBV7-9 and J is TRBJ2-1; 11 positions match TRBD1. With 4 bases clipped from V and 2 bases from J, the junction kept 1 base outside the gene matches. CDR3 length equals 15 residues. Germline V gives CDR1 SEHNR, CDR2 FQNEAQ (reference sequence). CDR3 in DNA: TGTGCCAGCAGCTCGGACAGGGGGCCCTACAATGAGCAGTTCTTC. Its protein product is CASSSDRGPYNEQFF. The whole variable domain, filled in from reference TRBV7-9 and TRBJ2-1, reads DTGVSQNPRHKITKRGQNVTFRCDPISEHNRLYWYRQTLGQGPEFLTYFQNEAQLEKSRLLSDRFSAERPKGSFSTLEIQRTEQGDSAMYLCASSSDRGPYNEQFFGPGTRLTVL.

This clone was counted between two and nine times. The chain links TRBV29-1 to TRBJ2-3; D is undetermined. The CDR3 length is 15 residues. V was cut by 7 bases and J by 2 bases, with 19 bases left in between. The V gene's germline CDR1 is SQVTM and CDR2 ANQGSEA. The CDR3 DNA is TGCAGCGCCTATGAGGCCTTTCTTCCCACAGATACGCAGTATTTT. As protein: CSAYEAFLPTDTQYF.

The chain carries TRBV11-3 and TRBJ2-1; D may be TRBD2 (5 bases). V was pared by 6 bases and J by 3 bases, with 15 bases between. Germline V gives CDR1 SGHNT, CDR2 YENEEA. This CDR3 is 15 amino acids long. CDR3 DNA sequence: TGTGCCAGCAGTCCACGGGGTTCAGTCTACAATGAGCAGTTCTTC. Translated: CASSPRGSVYNEQFF.

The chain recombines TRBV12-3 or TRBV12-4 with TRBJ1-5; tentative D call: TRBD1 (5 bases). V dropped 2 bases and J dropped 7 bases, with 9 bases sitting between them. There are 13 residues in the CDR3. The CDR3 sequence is CASSLQGDQPQHF. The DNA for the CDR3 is TGTGCCAGCAGTTTACAGGGCGACCAGCCCCAGCATTTT.

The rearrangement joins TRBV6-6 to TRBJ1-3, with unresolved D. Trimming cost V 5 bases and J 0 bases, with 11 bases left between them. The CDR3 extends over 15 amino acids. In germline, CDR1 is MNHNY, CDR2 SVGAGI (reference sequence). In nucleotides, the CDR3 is TGTGCCAGCAGTCCTGGACTGATCTCTGGAAACACCATATATTTT. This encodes CASSPGLISGNTIYF.

This chain's CDR3 is CASRDAGNSPLHF. The CDR3 bases are TGTGCCAGCAGGGACGCGGGGAATTCACCCCTCCACTTT. The rearrangement links TRBV2 to TRBJ1-6; D gene uncertain. CDR3 length: 13 amino acids. Germline CDR1 SNHLY, CDR2 FYNNEI. Trimming cost V 6 bases and J 7 bases, with 10 bases left between them.

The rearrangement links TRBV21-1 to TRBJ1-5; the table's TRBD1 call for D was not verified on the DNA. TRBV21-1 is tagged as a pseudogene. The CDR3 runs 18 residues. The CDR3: CASPCETGDFYSNQPQHF. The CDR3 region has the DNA TGTGCCAGCCCCTGTGAGACAGGGGACTTTTATAGCAATCAGCCCCAGCATTTT.

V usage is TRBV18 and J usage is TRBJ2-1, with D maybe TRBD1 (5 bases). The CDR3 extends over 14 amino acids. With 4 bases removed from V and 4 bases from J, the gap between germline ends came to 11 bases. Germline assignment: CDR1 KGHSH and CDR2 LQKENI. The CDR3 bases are TGTGCCAGCTCACAGGACACCTTTTACAATGAGCAGTTCTTC. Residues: CASSQDTFYNEQFF.